This T cell receptor (beta chain) was found in a study of cytomegalovirus exposure and HLA in healthy donors. As for this clone: Its target is not known.

Whole-study results and caveats: Presence/absence analyses rested on an assumption that sequencing depth was roughly uniform across donors. Among TCR beta chains, those listed as cytomegalovirus-associated numbered over 150.

With 60 Vbeta and 13 Jbeta primers, the PCR was carried out. Assay used: immunoSEQ multiplex PCR; TCRdb lists only in-frame clones, some missing. The table shows about 89,000 clones, with roughly 80% occurring only once. This sequence originates from a man aged 30 to 45 in good health and CMV-seronegative. Input material: PBMCs.

The CDR3 protein is CASSPSTTGTNTEAFF. The CDR3 nucleotides read TGTGCCAGCTCACCCTCGACGACAGGGACGAACACTGAAGCTTTCTTT. The V gene is TRBV18, the J gene TRBJ1-1, with 7 bases identical to TRBD1. The germline CDR1 and CDR2 sequences are KGHSH and LQKENI. The J segment lost 1 base and the V segment lost 3 bases, leaving 8 bases of the junction unmatched. The CDR3 has 16 residues.